Presented here are 23 T cell receptor beta chains from one specimen sequenced in a study of beta chain features in type 1 diabetes. Antigens of these TCRs are unknown. General observations from the study: For Type 1 diabetes patients, all four CD4+ subsets carried TCRB CDR3s that were moderately but significantly shorter.

As every portion of the isolated RNA was reverse transcribed, the sequencing read expressed TCRB transcripts. Libraries were prepared by immunoSEQ multiplex PCR; TCRdb keeps only in-frame clonotypes and omits some of them. The sample consists of 600,000 or so clones, about an eighth of them appearing once. Sequenced input: naive CD4+ T cells from blood. These receptors were obtained from a man aged 30 to 39 with type 1 diabetes.

This clone has just a few counts. This chain uses TRBV6-6 with TRBJ1-5, with a possible D match to TRBD1 (6 bases). Trimming took 5 bases from V and 1 from J, leaving 9 bases between them. The germline V gene encodes CDR1 MNHNY and CDR2 SVGAGI (reference sequence). The CDR3 is made up of 14 amino acids. The CDR3 protein is CASSPGDSNQPQHF. CDR3 nucleotides: TGTGCCAGCAGTCCAGGGGACAGCAATCAGCCCCAGCATTTT.

The V and J genes are TRBV29-1 and TRBJ2-3; possible D gene TRBD2, 6 bases. The CDR3 sequence is 15 residues long. CDR1 and CDR2 from the germline V gene are SQVTM and ANQGSEA. Trimming removed 8 bases at V and 2 bases at J, with 20 bases between. CDR3 DNA: TGCAGCTTCATTGGGGCTAGCGACCTCACAGATACGCAGTATTTT. Its protein product is CSFIGASDLTDTQYF.

The gene calls are TRBV2 and TRBJ2-7; D perhaps matches TRBD2 (5 bases). The V end lost 1 base, the J end lost 6 bases, and 7 bases lay between the germline ends. This CDR3 is built from 12 residues. From germline, CDR1 is SNHLY and CDR2 FYNNEI. The CDR3 protein is CASSEVGSEQYF. The DNA of the CDR3 is TGTGCCAGCAGTGAAGTAGGGAGCGAGCAGTACTTC.

This rearrangement joins TRBV7-9 to TRBJ1-2; D is unclear. Germline-derived CDR1 and CDR2 are SEHNR and FQNEAQ (reference sequence). V shed 4 bases and J shed 0 bases, with 9 bases lying between them. The CDR3 is 14 residues long. This chain's CDR3 is CASSSRLANYGYTF. The CDR3 bases are TGTGCCAGCAGCTCGCGATTAGCTAACTATGGCTACACCTTC. The full variable domain, completed using reference TRBV7-9 and TRBJ1-2, is DTGVSQNPRHKITKRGQNVTFRCDPISEHNRLYWYRQTLGQGPEFLTYFQNEAQLEKSRLLSDRFSAERPKGSFSTLEIQRTEQGDSAMYLCASSSRLANYGYTFGSGTRLTVV.

The genes are TRBV28 and TRBJ2-5; D perhaps matches TRBD1 (5 bases). CDR1 and CDR2 from the germline V gene are MDHEN and SYDVKM. V was pared by 3 bases and J by 1 base, with 12 bases between. CDR3 length: 15 residues. The CDR3 sequence is CASSLTARAQETQYF. Here the CDR3 DNA reads TGTGCCAGCAGTTTGACAGCCCGAGCCCAAGAGACCCAGTACTTC.

This clone was observed a few times. V gene TRBV9 combines with J gene TRBJ1-1; 7 bases are a match to TRBD1. J gave up 2 bases and V 0 bases, and 13 bases lay outside the gene matches. The V gene's germline CDR1 is SGDLS and CDR2 YYNGEE. CDR3 size: 18 residues. The CDR3 sequence is CASSVEGNRGGDNTEAFF. In nucleotides, the CDR3 is TGTGCCAGCAGCGTAGAGGGGAACAGGGGAGGGGATAACACTGAAGCTTTCTTT.

The chain recombines TRBV4-3 with TRBJ2-1, with a possible D match to TRBD2 (6 bases). V gave up 0 bases and J gave up 9 bases, with 18 bases separating them. This CDR3 region has 16 residues. Germline V gives CDR1 LGHNA, CDR2 YSLEER. The CDR3 region is CASSQDRERASLEQFF. In DNA, the CDR3 is TGCGCCAGCAGCCAAGATAGGGAGCGGGCTTCGCTTGAGCAGTTCTTC.

The sample holds a few counts of this clone. The CDR3 protein is CASSSLGGRKETQYF. In nucleotides, the CDR3 is TGTGCCAGCAGCTCCCTTGGGGGTAGGAAGGAGACCCAGTACTTC. The genes are TRBV7-9 and TRBJ2-5, with D perhaps matching TRBD1 or TRBD2 (5 bases each). This CDR3 spans 15 amino acids. Trimming took off 4 bases at V and 5 bases at J, with 17 bases between the two ends. CDR1 is SEHNR and CDR2 is FQNEAQ in the germline V gene (reference sequence).

The chain recombines TRBV6-5 with TRBJ2-5; the D gene could be TRBD1 or TRBD2 (5 bases each). V was shortened by 5 bases and J by 1 base, with 14 bases between the two germline ends. The length of the CDR3 is 15 residues. Germline V lookup: CDR1 MNHEY, CDR2 SVGAGI. The CDR3 protein is CASSRTGTLQETQYF. CDR3 DNA: TGTGCCAGCAGTCGAACCGGGACGCTCCAAGAGACCCAGTACTTC.

This clone was detected a few times. V is TRBV14 and J is TRBJ2-7; TRBD1 matches 9 bases. Losses at the gene ends were 4 bases for V and 2 bases for J; bases not matched to a gene: 15. The CDR3 has 18 residues. Germline V gene data show CDR1 as SGHDN and CDR2 as FVKESK. CDR3: CASSPFTYSGTGPYEQYF. The DNA of the CDR3 is TGTGCCAGCAGCCCCTTCACTTATTCCGGGACAGGGCCCTACGAGCAGTACTTC.

V usage is TRBV27 and J usage is TRBJ2-5; a possible D gene is TRBD2 (6 bases). V was shortened by 5 bases and J by 5 bases, with 12 bases between the two germline ends. The CDR3 runs to 13 residues. Per germline, CDR1 MNHEY and CDR2 SMNVEV (reference sequence). CDR3 coding DNA: TGTGCCAGCAGTCACGGGAGCTGGGAGACCCAGTACTTC. It translates to CASSHGSWETQYF.

V gene TRBV6-5 combines with J gene TRBJ2-3, with 7 bases fitting TRBD2. V was pared by 5 bases and J by 2 bases, with 1 base of the junction left unmatched. The CDR3 covers 13 residues. Per germline, CDR1 MNHEY and CDR2 SVGAGI. CDR3 amino acids: CASSREVTDTQYF. The CDR3 region has the DNA TGTGCCAGCAGTCGGGAGGTCACAGATACGCAGTATTTT.

This clone was found a few times. The chain links TRBV7-2 to TRBJ2-7, with D possibly matching TRBD2 (5 bases). V gave up 1 base and J gave up 0 bases, with 16 bases separating them. Germline CDR1 SGHTA, CDR2 FQGNSA. The CDR3 covers 17 residues. CDR3 bases: TGTGCCAGCAGCTTAGTAAGCGGCGGGCCGAGCTCCTACGAGCAGTACTTC. Translated, it gives CASSLVSGGPSSYEQYF.

The chain recombines TRBV30 with TRBJ1-6, with D unclear. The CDR3 sequence is 17 residues long. Trimming shortened V by 3 bases and J by 4 bases, and 19 bases separated the two germline ends. Germline V CDR1 and CDR2: GTSNPN, SVGIG (reference sequence). The CDR3: CAWREGLWYEYNSPLHF. In DNA form, the CDR3 reads TGTGCCTGGAGGGAAGGGCTATGGTACGAATATAATTCACCCCTCCACTTT.

The chain joins TRBV5-1 to TRBJ2-5; no definite D call. Germline CDR1 SGHRS, CDR2 YFSETQ. Between the trimmed V and J ends, which lost 0 bases and 5 bases, there was a span of 11 bases. The CDR3 spans 14 residues. DNA for the CDR3: TGCGCCAGCAGCTTGGGGCCAATCGGGGAGACCCAGTACTTC. Translating gives CASSLGPIGETQYF.

This clone was detected only a few times. The CDR3 sequence: CASSQEERGYTDTQYF. As DNA, the CDR3 is TGCGCCAGCAGCCAAGAAGAGCGGGGGTACACAGATACGCAGTATTTT. The chain joins TRBV4-3 to TRBJ2-3, with 8 bases identical to TRBD2. With 0 bases clipped from V and 2 bases from J, the junction kept 4 bases outside the gene matches. Germline V CDR1 and CDR2: LGHNA, YSLEER. The CDR3 loop spans 16 amino acids.

The chain carries TRBV11-2 and TRBJ1-5, with D possibly TRBD1 on 6 matching bases. V was cut by 5 bases and J by 6 bases, with 17 bases left in between. The CDR3 has 15 amino acids. Germline CDR1 is SGHAT and CDR2 is FQNNGV. The CDR3 DNA reads as TGTGCCAGCAGCCCTAAAAGGACAGAGCCTCAGCCCCAGCATTTT. This sequence encodes CASSPKRTEPQPQHF.

There are a few counts of this clone. A junction boundary mismatches the germline segment, possibly from a read error. DNA for the CDR3: TGCGCCAGCAGCCAAGGGGTCAGGGTGGGATCACCCCTCCACTTT. It codes for CASSQGVRVGSPLHF. The genes are TRBV5-8 and TRBJ1-6; perhaps TRBD1 as D (5 bases). The CDR3 spans 15 residues. Germline V gene sequence: CDR1 SGHTS, CDR2 YDEGEE.

V and J are TRBV6-5 and TRBJ1-4; the D is unclear. The CDR3 covers 13 residues. Trimming took off 2 bases at V and 4 bases at J, with 5 bases between the two ends. Germline CDR1 reads MNHEY; CDR2 reads SVGAGI. CDR3: CASSYISNEKLFF. CDR3 coding DNA: TGTGCCAGCAGTTACATTAGTAATGAAAAACTGTTTTTT.

The genes are TRBV9 and TRBJ2-3; TRBD2 might be the D (6 bases). This CDR3 spans 15 amino acids. V was shortened by 1 base and J by 0 bases, with 9 bases between the two germline ends. Per germline, CDR1 SGDLS and CDR2 YYNGEE. CDR3 nucleotide sequence: TGTGCCAGCAGCGTAACGGCGGGGAGCACAGATACGCAGTATTTT. Translating it yields CASSVTAGSTDTQYF.

This clone was observed a handful of times. CDR3 DNA sequence: TGTGCCATCAGTGAGTCGATCTTTCAAGATACGCAGTATTTT. This gives the protein CAISESIFQDTQYF. This chain joins TRBV10-3 and TRBJ2-3; D uncertain. V was trimmed by 0 bases and J by 5 bases, leaving 9 bases between them. CDR1 and CDR2 from the germline V gene are ENHRY and SYGVKD. CDR3 length equals 14 residues.

The chain's CDR3 is CASSLELAGGADTQYF. For the CDR3, the DNA is TGTGCCAGCAGCTTAGAACTAGCGGGGGGCGCAGATACGCAGTATTTT. The chain is built from TRBV7-2 and TRBJ2-3, with 12 bases that match TRBD2. CDR1 and CDR2 (germline): SGHTA, FQGNSA. After removal of 1 base from V and 4 bases from J, the junction contained 3 bases not matched to a gene. The CDR3 loop spans 16 amino acids.

This clone was seen a few times. V and J are TRBV13 and TRBJ2-2; D not resolved. CDR3 length: 16 residues. The V gene lost 2 bases and the J gene lost 2 bases, with 12 bases spanning the gap. CDR1 PRHDT and CDR2 FYEKMQ come from the germline V gene (reference sequence). The CDR3 region has the DNA TGTGCCAGCAGCTTACGCGGTGCAGACAACACCGGGGAGCTGTTTTTT. This gives the protein CASSLRGADNTGELFF. Using reference TRBV13 and TRBJ2-2 for the parts outside the CDR3, the full variable domain is AAGVIQSPRHLIKEKRETATLKCYPIPRHDTVYWYQQGPGQDPQFLISFYEKMQSDKGSIPDRFSAQQFSDYHSELNMSSLELGDSALYFCASSLRGADNTGELFFGEGSRLTVL.